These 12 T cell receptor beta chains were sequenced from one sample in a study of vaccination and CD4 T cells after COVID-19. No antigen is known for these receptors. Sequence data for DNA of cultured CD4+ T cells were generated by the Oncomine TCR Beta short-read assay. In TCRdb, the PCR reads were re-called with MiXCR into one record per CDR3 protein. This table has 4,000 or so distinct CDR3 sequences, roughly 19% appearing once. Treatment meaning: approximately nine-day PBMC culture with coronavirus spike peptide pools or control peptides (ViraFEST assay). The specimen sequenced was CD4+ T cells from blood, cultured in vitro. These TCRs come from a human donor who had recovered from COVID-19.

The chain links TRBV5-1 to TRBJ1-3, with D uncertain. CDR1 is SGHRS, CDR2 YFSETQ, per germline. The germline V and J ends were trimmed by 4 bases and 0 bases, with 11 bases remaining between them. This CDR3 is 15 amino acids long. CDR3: CASSTGRNSGNTIYF. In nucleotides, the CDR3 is TGCGCCAGCAGCACCGGACGGAACTCTGGAAACACCATATATTTT.

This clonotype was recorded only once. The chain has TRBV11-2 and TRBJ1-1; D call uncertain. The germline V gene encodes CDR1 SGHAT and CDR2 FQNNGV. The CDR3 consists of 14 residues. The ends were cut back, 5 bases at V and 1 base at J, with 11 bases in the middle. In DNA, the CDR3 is TGTGCCAGCAGCCCTATAGCCTGGAACACTGAAGCTTTCTTT. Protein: CASSPIAWNTEAFF.

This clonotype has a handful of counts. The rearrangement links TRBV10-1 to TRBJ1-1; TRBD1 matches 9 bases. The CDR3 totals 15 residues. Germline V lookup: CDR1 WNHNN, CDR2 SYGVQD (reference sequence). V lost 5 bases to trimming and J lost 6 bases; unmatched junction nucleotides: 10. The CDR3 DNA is TGCGCCAGCAGTACGGGGGGACAGGGAACATCTGAAGCTTTCTTT. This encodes CASSTGGQGTSEAFF.

CDR3 sequence reads: CASSFRQPAPDTEAFF. CDR3 DNA sequence: TGTGCCAGCAGTTTTCGACAGCCGGCGCCAGACACTGAAGCTTTCTTT. V and J are TRBV6-5 and TRBJ1-1; TRBD1 might be the D (5 bases). The germline CDR1 and CDR2 sequences are MNHEY and SVGAGI. CDR3 length: 16 amino acids. V was cut by 4 bases and J by 3 bases, with 18 bases left in between.

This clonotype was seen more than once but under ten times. CDR3 DNA: TGTGCCAGCAGCCCTCGGACTAGCGGGGGGCGAATAATTTACTTC. Encoded protein: CASSPRTSGGRIIYF. The rearrangement uses TRBV7-2 and TRBJ2-7; TRBD2 matches 14 bases. With V trimmed by 5 bases and J by 13 bases, 13 bases remained unmatched. The CDR3 has 15 residues. Germline CDR1 reads SGHTA; CDR2 reads FQGNSA.

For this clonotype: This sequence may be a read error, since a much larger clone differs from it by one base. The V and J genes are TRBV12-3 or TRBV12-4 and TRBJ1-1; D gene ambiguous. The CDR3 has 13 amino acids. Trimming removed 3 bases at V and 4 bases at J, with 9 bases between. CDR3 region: CASSLGGPTEAFF. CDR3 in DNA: TGTGCCAGCAGTTTGGGAGGCCCCACTGAAGCTTTCTTT.

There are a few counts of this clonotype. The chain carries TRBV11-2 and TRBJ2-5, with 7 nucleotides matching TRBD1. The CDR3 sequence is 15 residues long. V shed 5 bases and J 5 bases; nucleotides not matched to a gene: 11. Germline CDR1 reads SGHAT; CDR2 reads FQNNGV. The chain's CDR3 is CASSRRQGQEETQYF. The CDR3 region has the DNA TGTGCCAGCAGCCGACGACAGGGTCAGGAGGAGACCCAGTACTTC.

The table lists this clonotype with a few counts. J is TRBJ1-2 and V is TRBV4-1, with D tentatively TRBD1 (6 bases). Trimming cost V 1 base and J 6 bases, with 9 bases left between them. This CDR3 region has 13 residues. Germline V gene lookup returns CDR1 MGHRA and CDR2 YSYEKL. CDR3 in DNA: TGCGCCAGCAGCCAAGGTACAGGGAATGGCTACACCTTC. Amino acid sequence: CASSQGTGNGYTF.

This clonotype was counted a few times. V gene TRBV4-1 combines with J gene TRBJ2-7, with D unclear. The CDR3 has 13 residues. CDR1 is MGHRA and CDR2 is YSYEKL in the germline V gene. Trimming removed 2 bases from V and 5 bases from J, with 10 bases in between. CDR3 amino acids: CASSQQVMDEQYF. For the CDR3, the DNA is TGCGCCAGCAGCCAACAGGTAATGGACGAGCAGTACTTC.

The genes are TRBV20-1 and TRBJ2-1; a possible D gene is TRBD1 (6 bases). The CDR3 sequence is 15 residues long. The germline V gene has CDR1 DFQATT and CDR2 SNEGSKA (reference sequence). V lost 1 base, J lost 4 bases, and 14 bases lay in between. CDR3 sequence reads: CSARVQGPYYNEQFF. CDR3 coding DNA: TGCAGTGCTAGAGTACAGGGACCATATTACAATGAGCAGTTCTTC.

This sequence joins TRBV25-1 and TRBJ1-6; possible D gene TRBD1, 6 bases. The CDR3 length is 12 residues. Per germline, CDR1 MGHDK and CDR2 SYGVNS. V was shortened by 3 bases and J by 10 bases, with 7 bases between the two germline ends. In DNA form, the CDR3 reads TGTGCCAGCAGTGAGGGGGCCTCACCCCTCCACTTT. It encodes CASSEGASPLHF.

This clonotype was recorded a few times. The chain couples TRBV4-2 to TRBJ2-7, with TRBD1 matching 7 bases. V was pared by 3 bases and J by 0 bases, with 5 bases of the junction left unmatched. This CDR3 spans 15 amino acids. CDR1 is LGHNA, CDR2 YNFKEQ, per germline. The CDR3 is CASSQDGQVSYEQYF. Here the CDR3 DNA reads TGTGCCAGCAGCCAGGATGGACAGGTCTCCTACGAGCAGTACTTC.